This T cell receptor beta chain was captured by sequencing in a study of early T cells in non-severe SARS-CoV-2 infection (dated by TCRdb to the early 2020s). Regarding the study in general: TCR sequencing used bulk RNA from unsorted whole blood, so alpha and beta chains could not be paired.

Libraries were constructed by 5' RACE. Sequencing took place on a NextSeq 500. The TCR library protocol attached unique molecular identifiers to individual cDNA molecules to correct for sequencing error and PCR bias. Both TCR alpha and beta chains were sequenced, and tight co-correlation was observed between alpha and beta sequence abundances in each sample. Per the source publication's procedure: Decombinator V4 was used to annotate the V gene, J gene and CDR3 of the TCR sequences. Expanded TCRs were defined as changing significantly between any two time points under a Poisson model with p below 0.0001. TCR abundances were normalised to the total number of TCRs sequenced per sample and were expressed as counts per million. TRAV1-2 paired with TRAJ12, TRAJ20 or TRAJ33 defined MAIT TCRs, while TRAV10 paired with TRAJ18 defined iNKT TCRs. VDJdb, accessed 1 November 2021, was searched for CMV, EBV and SARS-CoV-2 annotated TCRs, with TCRs annotated for multiple antigens excluded. TCRdb took the public reads, trimmed them with fastp at Q25, ran MiXCR for clone calling and kept in-frame beta chains. Each CDR3 protein gets just one entry, which takes the most common genes and DNA from the rows behind it. What appears here as the V and J calls and clone size reflects TCRdb's work, not the paper's. Across this sample there are under 60,000 distinct CDR3 sequences, with around 9.3% seen only once. Less than 25% of the sample is taken by the ten largest.

This was a case-control study nested in a cohort of healthcare workers in London, UK, who had nasopharyngeal swab PCR tests and blood samples taken every week. Healthcare workers were recruited during the week of the UK lockdown, between 23 and 31 March 2020, and followed weekly for up to roughly 15 weeks. This clonotype was seen more than once but under ten times. Its recognized antigen is unknown. The record has no base qualities; no much larger clone is one base away. What the study reported, not specific to this receptor: VDJdb matching was skewed toward anti-spike CD8 responses and likely underestimated virus-specific expansions by missing private and CD4 specificities.

The CDR3, cysteine through phenylalanine, is 14 amino acids long. Left in the record is the CDR3 DNA by itself, 42 bases read in frame from the first base. As encoded in the germline V gene (reference sequence), CDR1 is DFQATT while CDR2 is SNEGSKA. V is pruned by 6 bases and J by 4 bases, leaving 8 bases of the junction without a gene match. This receptor was identified in an adult who was a healthcare worker with PCR-confirmed SARS-CoV-2 infection or an uninfected control (not recorded which). Specimen: whole blood. The rearranged segments are TRBV20-1 and TRBJ1-2; 10 middle bases align to TRBD1. The DNA sequence follows: TGCAGTGCAGAACGTGGACAGGGGGTCTATGGCTACACCTTC. Translated, this is CSAERGQGVYGYTF.